Listed below are T cell receptor beta chains from one sample, sequenced in a study of read filtering for tumor transcriptome and immune sequencing. TCRdb independently ran MiXCR on the reads; one entry per CDR3 protein. The data hold 50,000 to 65,000 distinct CDR3 sequences, with roughly an eighth observed a single time. Sequencing used a population of CD138-negative cells sorted from bone marrow. These receptors originate from a donor at least 40 years old with multiple myeloma. Each CDR3 is given with its conserved first and last residue.

v_gene,CDR3aa
TRBV7-3,CASSLGQFF
TRBV11-2,CASSKSGGPYEQYF
TRBV5-4,CASGGGAGVTEAFF
TRBV7-2,CASSLYDLETQYF
TRBV6-1,CASSRGDHLRNEQFF
TRBV20-1,CSARVESGGYTF
TRBV20-1,CSARPQGGGNQPQHF
TRBV6-1,CATWSYLDNEQFF
TRBV20-1,CSARASNSNQPQHF
TRBV5-4,CASSAGTGVHEQYF